This T cell receptor (beta chain) was observed in a study of blood T cell repertoires in COVID-19. Study background: Whether acute or convalescent, the COVID-19 samples came from the United States, Italy and Spain. Sources were T cells, B-cell-depleted T cells, or PBMCs; the material itself was cDNA or gDNA.

During active infection, Seattle patients enrolled and were then monitored through disease. The CDR3 runs to 14 residues. From germline, CDR1 is MRHNA and CDR2 SNTAGT. Between the trimmed V and J ends, which lost 6 bases and 5 bases, there was a span of 16 bases. As originally analysed: From reference gene primer amplification, estimates of nucleated cell counts were derived. Only in-frame clones appear in the TCRdb table, and some are missing; sequencing was by immunoSEQ multiplex PCR. V and J calls plus clone size are reproduced from that table; the DNA served to infer D and trimming. The table lists roughly 150,000 clones, around nine tenths of them singletons, with about 2.6% in the top ten.

The V gene is TRBV6-4, the J gene TRBJ1-1; unclear D gene. Sequencing was carried out using peripheral blood. The clonotype originates from a woman at least 80 years old with COVID-19, enrolled during active disease. CDR3 sequence: CASRMARVITEAFF. DNA for the CDR3: TGTGCCAGCAGGATGGCGAGGGTGATTACTGAAGCTTTCTTT.